This T cell receptor (beta chain) was recorded in a study of cytomegalovirus exposure and HLA in healthy donors. Points from the study as a whole: Cytomegalovirus-associated TCR beta chains were listed, numbering under 200. Rates of TCR association differed by HLA locus in a later analysis, with DRB1 highest and HLA-C lowest. Available immune exposure information covered CMV serostatus only.

Points on this clone: Its antigen remains unknown. The germline gene is not matched at one end of the junction; a read error may be the cause.

The PCR made use of 60 Vbeta and 13 Jbeta primers. Clones were read by immunoSEQ multiplex PCR, and TCRdb kept only the in-frame ones, dropping some. This table holds 90,000 to 130,000 clones, around 70% found once. The CDR3 totals 15 residues. Germline assignment: CDR1 SGHRS and CDR2 YFSETQ. The chain combines TRBV5-1 with TRBJ2-5; 9 bases are shared with TRBD1. The source is a young man in good health and CMV-seropositive. The source material was PBMCs. CDR3 bases: TGCGCCAGCAGTTTGGAGGGGACAGGGCAAGAGACCCAGTACTTC. It specifies CASSLEGTGQETQYF.